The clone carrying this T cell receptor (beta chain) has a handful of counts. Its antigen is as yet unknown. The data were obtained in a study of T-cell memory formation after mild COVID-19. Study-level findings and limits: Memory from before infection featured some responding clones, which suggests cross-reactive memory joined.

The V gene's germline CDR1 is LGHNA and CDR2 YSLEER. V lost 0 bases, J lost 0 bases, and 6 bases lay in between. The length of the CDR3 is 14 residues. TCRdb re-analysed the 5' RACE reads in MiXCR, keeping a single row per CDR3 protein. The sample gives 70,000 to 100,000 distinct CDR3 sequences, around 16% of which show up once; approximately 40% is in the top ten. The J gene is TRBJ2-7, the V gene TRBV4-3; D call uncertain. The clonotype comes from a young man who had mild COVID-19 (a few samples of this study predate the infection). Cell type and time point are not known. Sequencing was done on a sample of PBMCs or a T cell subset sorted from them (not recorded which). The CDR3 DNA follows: TGCGCCAGCAGCCAAGATTCGAGCTCCTACGAGCAGTACTTC. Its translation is CASSQDSSSYEQYF.